This entry concerns a single T cell receptor (beta chain). Its antigen is not known. Trimming at V came to 5 bases and at J to 3 bases, leaving 3 bases not matched to a gene. The CDR3 loop spans 14 amino acids. Germline V gives CDR1 SGHNT, CDR2 YENEEA. This sample was included in a study of cytomegalovirus exposure and HLA in healthy donors. Notes on the study in general: Most TCR sequences showed up rarely, but some public TCRs showed up in many donors. The study designated 150 to 200 TCR beta chains cytomegalovirus-associated. CMV antigen specificity was confirmed in vitro for a few CMV-associated chains.

Here immunoSEQ multiplex PCR was the method, and the copy in TCRdb shows in-frame clones only, minus some. The sample carries 110,000 to 150,000 clones, approximately 89% recorded once. The specimen was PBMCs. V usage is TRBV11-3 and J usage is TRBJ2-7, with 11 bases identical to TRBD1. This clonotype originated in a man aged 18 to 35 in good health and CMV-seronegative. The CDR3 bases are TGTGCCAGCAGCCCCGGGACAGGGGGCTACGAGCAGTACTTC. Protein: CASSPGTGGYEQYF. Combining the CDR3 with reference TRBV11-3 and TRBJ2-7 gives the whole variable domain EAGVVQSPRYKIIEKKQPVAFWCNPISGHNTLYWYLQNLGQGPELLIRYENEEAVDDSQLPKDRFSAERLKGVDSTLKIQPAELGDSAVYLCASSPGTGGYEQYFGPGTRLTVT.